One sample yielded the 27 T cell receptor beta chains listed below, sequenced in a study of blood T cell repertoires in COVID-19. Generated by immunoSEQ multiplex PCR, the TCRdb table keeps only in-frame clones and is missing some. The sample yields 110,000 to 150,000 clones, almost 85% seen once. Sequenced sample: PBMCs or T cells enriched from blood (not recorded which). The receptors derive from a man aged 40-49 years with acute COVID-19.

The chain uses TRBV5-6 and TRBJ2-5, with 8 bases aligning to TRBD2. V shed 1 base, J shed 2 bases, and the junction held 4 bases outside the gene matches. The CDR3 contains 15 residues. The germline V gene has CDR1 SGHDT and CDR2 YYEEEE. For the CDR3, the DNA is TGTGCCAGCAGCTTGTTCCGGGAGGGGCAAGAGACCCAGTACTTC. Its protein is CASSLFREGQETQYF.

The genes are TRBV10-3 and TRBJ1-4, with D possibly being TRBD1 (5 bases). CDR3 size: 15 residues. Germline CDR1 ENHRY, CDR2 SYGVKD. Trimming cost V 0 bases and J 5 bases, with 10 bases left between them. Here the CDR3 DNA reads TGTGCCATCAGTGAGTCGGGGGGTTCGAATGAAAAACTGTTTTTT. It yields the protein CAISESGGSNEKLFF.

The count of this clone is one. J is TRBJ1-1 and V is TRBV9; no clear D. The germline V and J ends were trimmed by 0 bases and 4 bases, with 10 bases remaining between them. The CDR3 loop spans 14 amino acids. Germline CDR1 and CDR2: SGDLS and YYNGEE. The CDR3 protein is CASSVVSPPTEAFF. In DNA, the CDR3 is TGTGCCAGCAGCGTAGTATCTCCCCCCACTGAAGCTTTCTTT.

The chain links TRBV5-1 to TRBJ1-2, with no clear D. Trimming cost V 2 bases and J 8 bases, with 10 bases left between them. Per germline, CDR1 SGHRS and CDR2 YFSETQ. The CDR3 has 12 amino acids. Here the CDR3 DNA reads TGCGCCAGCAGCTTAGGAGGCTCCGGCTACACCTTC. Amino acid sequence: CASSLGGSGYTF.

The V and J genes are TRBV19 and TRBJ2-1, with TRBD2 identical over 9 bases. This CDR3 is built from 15 residues. The junction had 4 bases not matched to a gene; V was cut back by 1 base and J by 6 bases. Germline V gene lookup returns CDR1 LNHDA and CDR2 SQIVND (reference sequence). The DNA for the CDR3 is TGTGCCAGTAGTATAGTGCGGGAGGGCCGCAATGAGCAGTTCTTC. It is translated as CASSIVREGRNEQFF.

This clone was seen only once. The rearrangement links TRBV29-1 to TRBJ2-1; TRBD2 might be the D (5 bases). Germline V lookup: CDR1 SQVTM, CDR2 ANQGSEA. Trimming shortened V by 0 bases and J by 1 base, and 7 bases separated the two germline ends. The length of the CDR3 is 14 residues. The CDR3 bases are TGCAGCGTTGAAGAGGAGGCGTCCTACAATGAGCAGTTCTTC. Encoded protein: CSVEEEASYNEQFF.

This sequence joins TRBV10-1 and TRBJ2-7; a possible D gene is TRBD2 (7 bases). The length of the CDR3 is 14 residues. V gave up 3 bases and J gave up 5 bases, with 14 bases separating them. In germline, CDR1 is WNHNN, CDR2 SYGVQD (reference sequence). CDR3 in amino acids: CASSDEGGRDEQYF. The DNA of the CDR3 is TGCGCCAGCAGTGATGAGGGGGGGCGAGACGAGCAGTACTTC.

The rearrangement joins TRBV5-4 to TRBJ2-7; tentative D call: TRBD1 (6 bases). Trimming shortened V by 3 bases and J by 0 bases, and 16 bases separated the two germline ends. The CDR3 length is 16 residues. Germline values: CDR1 SGHNT, CDR2 YYREEE (reference sequence). CDR3 sequence (DNA): TGTGCCAGCAGCTCCTCCGGGACATTTATCTCCTACGAGCAGTACTTC. This sequence encodes CASSSSGTFISYEQYF.

The chain couples TRBV19 to TRBJ1-2, with 9 bases matching TRBD1. Trimming took 4 bases from V and 2 from J; bases not matched to a gene: 8. This CDR3 is built from 16 residues. Per the germline V gene, CDR1 is LNHDA and CDR2 is SQIVND (reference sequence). The CDR3 spells CASSTRPGTGNYGYTF. Written as DNA, the CDR3 is TGTGCCAGTAGTACCCGACCCGGGACAGGGAACTATGGCTACACCTTC.

V and J are TRBV6-5 and TRBJ1-5; 10 nucleotides match TRBD1. The junction had 0 bases not matched to a gene; V was cut back by 2 bases and J by 5 bases. The CDR3 extends over 14 amino acids. Germline CDR1 and CDR2: MNHEY and SVGAGI. The CDR3, as DNA: TGTGCCAGCAGTTACGGACAGGGGGATCAGCCCCAGCATTTT. This encodes CASSYGQGDQPQHF.

This clone was seen only once. The chain has TRBV27 and TRBJ1-2; 8 bases are shared with TRBD1. Germline values: CDR1 MNHEY, CDR2 SMNVEV (reference sequence). The V and J ends lost 5 bases and 7 bases, in that order; junction bases with no gene match: 3. The CDR3 is 12 residues long. CDR3 sequence reads: CASSPGGGGYTF. In DNA, the CDR3 is TGTGCCAGCAGTCCAGGGGGCGGTGGCTACACCTTC.

The rearrangement joins TRBV2 to TRBJ1-2; perhaps TRBD1 as D (5 bases). V was shortened by 5 bases and J by 8 bases, with 12 bases between the two germline ends. CDR1 SNHLY and CDR2 FYNNEI come from the germline V gene. The CDR3 is made up of 12 amino acids. The CDR3 here is CASSSQVLGYTF. The DNA of the CDR3 is TGTGCCAGCAGTTCACAGGTGCTGGGCTACACCTTC. The full variable domain, its missing parts supplied by reference TRBV2 and TRBJ1-2, is EPEVTQTPSHQVTQMGQEVILRCVPISNHLYFYWYRQILGQKVEFLVSFYNNEISEKSEIFDDQFSVERPDGSNFTLKIRSTKLEDSAMYFCASSSQVLGYTFGSGTRLTVV.

The chain has TRBV19 and TRBJ1-5, with 7 bases fitting TRBD1. The CDR3 is made up of 14 amino acids. The ends lost 6 bases at V and 6 bases at J; junction bases unmatched: 8. From germline, CDR1 is LNHDA and CDR2 SQIVND (reference sequence). CDR3 amino acids: CASRTGETRQPQHF. The CDR3 DNA follows: TGTGCCAGTAGAACAGGGGAAACTCGTCAGCCCCAGCATTTT.

This sequence joins TRBV5-1 and TRBJ1-5, with a tentative D call TRBD1 (5 bases). V was clipped by 2 bases and J by 10 bases, with 13 bases between them. Per the germline V gene, CDR1 is SGHRS and CDR2 is YFSETQ. This CDR3 has 13 amino acids. The CDR3: CASSLQVGGPQHF. CDR3 nucleotides: TGCGCCAGCAGCTTACAGGTCGGTGGACCCCAGCATTTT.

The rearrangement joins TRBV21-1 to TRBJ2-2; no DNA check was done on the table's D call, TRBD2. TRBV21-1 is labeled a pseudogene. The CDR3 covers 17 residues. CDR3 protein: CASSKKGAAENTGELFF. CDR3 DNA: TGTGCCAGCAGCAAAAAAGGAGCAGCCGAGAACACCGGGGAGCTGTTTTTT.

This clone was found a few times. The chain recombines TRBV6-5 with TRBJ2-2, with unresolved D. CDR1 and CDR2 from the germline V gene are MNHEY and SVGAGI. The CDR3 has 14 residues. The V and J ends lost 1 base and 4 bases respectively, with 7 bases between them. The CDR3 sequence is CASSYLASTGELFF. CDR3 DNA: TGTGCCAGCAGTTACTTGGCATCCACCGGGGAGCTGTTTTTT.

The chain uses TRBV7-2 and TRBJ1-2; the D is unclear. CDR1 and CDR2 from the germline V gene are SGHTA and FQGNSA. The CDR3 runs to 12 residues. Trimming pared 5 bases from V and 8 bases from J, leaving 12 bases between. This CDR3 reads CASSLTPGGYTF. In nucleotides, the CDR3 is TGTGCCAGCAGCCTGACTCCCGGGGGCTACACCTTC. Using reference TRBV7-2 and TRBJ1-2 for the parts outside the CDR3, the full variable domain is GAGVSQSPSNKVTEKGKDVELRCDPISGHTALYWYRQSLGQGLEFLIYFQGNSAPDKSGLPSDRFSAERTGGSVSTLTIQRTQQEDSAVYLCASSLTPGGYTFGSGTRLTVV.

For the CDR3, the DNA is TGTGCCAGCAGAAAATTACAGGGCGGAGCTTTCTTT. Translated: CASRKLQGGAFF. The J gene is TRBJ1-1, the V gene TRBV6-5; D may be TRBD1 (6 bases). V was trimmed by 6 bases and J by 10 bases, leaving 15 bases between them. Germline CDR1 MNHEY, CDR2 SVGAGI. CDR3 length: 12 residues.

The gene calls are TRBV4-3 and TRBJ2-1; 13 nucleotides match TRBD2. Germline values: CDR1 LGHNA, CDR2 YSLEER. The J segment lost 8 bases and the V segment lost 3 bases, leaving 4 bases of the junction unmatched. The CDR3 has 15 amino acids. This CDR3 reads CASSQGTSGIDEQFF. As DNA, the CDR3 is TGCGCCAGCAGCCAGGGGACTAGCGGGATCGATGAGCAGTTCTTC.

This rearrangement joins TRBV9 to TRBJ1-2, with 11 bases fitting TRBD1. CDR1 is SGDLS, CDR2 YYNGEE, per germline. The length of the CDR3 is 16 residues. V trimming: 0 bases; J trimming: 7 bases; junction bases outside the gene matches: 8. The DNA of the CDR3 is TGTGCCAGCAGCGTAGCGGGACAGGGGGAAGGGGCTGGCTACACCTTC. Translation gives CASSVAGQGEGAGYTF. Combining the CDR3 with reference TRBV9 and TRBJ1-2 gives the whole variable domain DSGVTQTPKHLITATGQRVTLRCSPRSGDLSVYWYQQSLDQGLQFLIQYYNGEERAKGNILERFSAQQFPDLHSELNLSSLELGDSALYFCASSVAGQGEGAGYTFGSGTRLTVV.

This chain uses TRBV18 with TRBJ2-1, with TRBD2 matching over 10 bases. Germline V lookup: CDR1 KGHSH, CDR2 LQKENI. Unmatched junction bases numbered 15, after V lost 3 bases and J lost 10 bases. The CDR3 totals 17 residues. The CDR3 DNA follows: TGTGCCAGCTCACCCTCCAGGCTAGCGGGGGCCCTAAGGGAGCAGTTCTTC. Translating gives CASSPSRLAGALREQFF.

The J gene is TRBJ2-2, the V gene TRBV27; a weak D match, TRBD2 (6 bases). Looked up from germline, CDR1 is MNHEY and CDR2 is SMNVEV (reference sequence). The CDR3 totals 14 residues. Trimming left V 7 bases short and J 5 bases short, with 14 bases between. The CDR3, as DNA: TGTGCCAGCAAGTGGGACTTCTCGACCGGGGAGCTGTTTTTT. Its translation: CASKWDFSTGELFF.

This CDR3 is CATSRPRSSFGSGELFF. The CDR3 bases are TGTGCCACCAGCAGACCACGCTCTAGTTTCGGATCCGGGGAGCTGTTTTTT. The chain is built from TRBV15 and TRBJ2-2; D is uncertain. With 2 bases removed from V and 6 bases from J, the gap between germline ends came to 19 bases. The CDR3 is 17 residues long. Germline CDR1 and CDR2: LNHNV and YYDKDF (reference sequence).

The chain carries TRBV2 and TRBJ2-3, with 9 nucleotides matching TRBD2. Germline CDR1 SNHLY, CDR2 FYNNEI. The CDR3 is made up of 17 amino acids. Trimming took 7 bases from V and 5 from J; bases not matched to a gene: 16. In nucleotides, the CDR3 is TGTGCCAGCAAATTTCTGTCGGGGCGGGGGGGCCTAGATACGCAGTATTTT. Its translation is CASKFLSGRGGLDTQYF.

This chain connects TRBV18 to TRBJ2-5; a weak D match, TRBD1 (5 bases). The CDR3 loop spans 15 amino acids. CDR1 is KGHSH and CDR2 is LQKENI in the germline V gene. The ends were cut back, 0 bases at V and 4 bases at J, with 12 bases in the middle. CDR3 amino acids: CASSPPVRAAETQYF. The DNA for the CDR3 is TGTGCCAGCTCACCACCGGTCAGGGCGGCAGAGACCCAGTACTTC.

The rearrangement uses TRBV27 and TRBJ1-6; D unclear. CDR3 size: 14 residues. Trimming shortened V by 3 bases and J by 8 bases, and 11 bases separated the two germline ends. The germline CDR1 and CDR2 sequences are MNHEY and SMNVEV (reference sequence). The CDR3 here is CASSFLGPYSPLHF. The CDR3 bases are TGTGCCAGCAGTTTTCTTGGCCCCTATTCACCCCTCCACTTT.

The chain carries TRBV5-4 and TRBJ1-3; D is uncertain. Germline assignment: CDR1 SGHNT and CDR2 YYREEE (reference sequence). The CDR3 runs 13 residues. Trimming took 4 bases from V and 7 from J, leaving 12 bases between them. The CDR3: CASSPGLGNTIYF. CDR3 DNA sequence: TGTGCCAGCAGCCCTGGACTGGGGAACACCATATATTTT.